This is a list of T cell receptor beta chains from one sample in a study of blood T cell repertoires in COVID-19. Assay: immunoSEQ multiplex PCR; the TCRdb copy retains only in-frame clones and omits some. The sample has about 20,000 clones; 93% are singletons. Sequencing input: peripheral blood. Receptors were obtained from a woman between 50 and 59 years old with active COVID-19. The CDR3 runs from the conserved cysteine through the conserved F or W. Each record gives: clone size, J gene, D gene, CDR3 length, V gene, CDR3 protein, CDR3 DNA. The D gene is left open where the match is weak. Where a row states a size, it is once, few, many or the class of an expanded clone; other rows omit it.

abundance: few
j_gene: TRBJ1-3
d_gene: -
len: 14
v_gene: TRBV9
CDR3aa: CASSVATSGNTIYF
CDR3nt: TGTGCCAGCAGCGTAGCTACGTCGGGGAACACCATATATTTT

abundance: -
j_gene: TRBJ2-3
d_gene: TRBD2
len: 15
v_gene: TRBV6-5
CDR3aa: CASSYPSGSTDTQYF
CDR3nt: TGTGCCAGCAGTTACCCTAGCGGGAGCACAGATACGCAGTATTTT

abundance: -
j_gene: TRBJ2-3
d_gene: TRBD1
len: 15
v_gene: TRBV11-3
CDR3aa: CASSSGQGRTDTQYF
CDR3nt: TGTGCCAGCAGCTCGGGACAGGGCCGCACAGATACGCAGTATTTT

abundance: -
j_gene: TRBJ1-2
d_gene: -
len: 13
v_gene: TRBV30
CDR3aa: CAWSPGGNYGYTF
CDR3nt: TGTGCCTGGAGTCCCGGGGGAAACTATGGCTACACCTTC

abundance: -
j_gene: TRBJ2-6
d_gene: -
len: 15
v_gene: TRBV7-8
CDR3aa: CASKSQAPGANVLTF
CDR3nt: TGTGCCAGCAAATCGCAAGCCCCTGGGGCCAACGTCCTGACTTTC

abundance: -
j_gene: TRBJ1-4
d_gene: -
len: 16
v_gene: TRBV5-5
CDR3aa: CASSLVTGKANEKLFF
CDR3nt: TGTGCCAGCAGCTTGGTAACCGGGAAAGCGAATGAAAAACTGTTTTTT

abundance: -
j_gene: TRBJ2-7
d_gene: TRBD2
len: 15
v_gene: TRBV7-8
CDR3aa: CASSPYGGGTYEQYF
CDR3nt: TGTGCCAGCAGCCCTTACGGCGGGGGGACTTACGAGCAGTACTTC

abundance: -
j_gene: TRBJ2-2
d_gene: TRBD1
len: 16
v_gene: TRBV18
CDR3aa: CASSPNTGTGTGELFF
CDR3nt: TGTGCCAGCTCGCCTAACACCGGGACAGGGACCGGGGAGCTGTTTTTT

abundance: -
j_gene: TRBJ2-7
d_gene: -
len: 16
v_gene: TRBV11-2
CDR3aa: CASSLAAAGISYEQYF
CDR3nt: TGTGCCAGCAGCTTAGCAGCCGCAGGGATTTCCTACGAGCAGTACTTC

abundance: -
j_gene: TRBJ2-5
d_gene: TRBD1
len: 16
v_gene: TRBV28
CDR3aa: CASSLLGQTTQETQYF
CDR3nt: TGTGCCAGCAGTTTATTGGGACAGACGACCCAAGAGACCCAGTACTTC

abundance: -
j_gene: TRBJ1-1
d_gene: -
len: 13
v_gene: TRBV12-3/TRBV12-4
CDR3aa: CASSFNRGGEAFF
CDR3nt: TGTGCCAGCAGCTTCAATAGGGGAGGGGAAGCTTTCTTT

abundance: few
j_gene: TRBJ1-6
d_gene: -
len: 13
v_gene: TRBV5-1
CDR3aa: CASSLKLDSPLHF
CDR3nt: TGCGCCAGCAGCTTGAAGCTTGATTCACCCCTCCACTTT

abundance: -
j_gene: TRBJ2-2
d_gene: TRBD2
len: 18
v_gene: TRBV5-8
CDR3aa: CASSRREGLFSNTGELFF
CDR3nt: TGTGCCAGCAGCAGGCGGGAGGGCCTATTTTCGAACACCGGGGAGCTGTTTTTT

abundance: -
j_gene: TRBJ2-2
d_gene: TRBD1
len: 15
v_gene: TRBV6-5
CDR3aa: CASRQTGVNTGELFF
CDR3nt: TGTGCCAGCAGACAAACAGGGGTCAACACCGGGGAGCTGTTTTTT

abundance: -
j_gene: TRBJ1-6
d_gene: -
len: 14
v_gene: TRBV14
CDR3aa: CASSPTGSGSPLHF
CDR3nt: TGTGCCAGCAGCCCAACAGGGTCTGGCTCACCCCTCCACTTT

abundance: -
j_gene: TRBJ1-1
d_gene: TRBD1
len: 13
v_gene: TRBV24-1
CDR3aa: CATSEQGGTEAFF
CDR3nt: TGTGCCACCAGTGAACAGGGGGGCACTGAAGCTTTCTTT

abundance: -
j_gene: TRBJ2-7
d_gene: TRBD2
len: 11
v_gene: TRBV6-5
CDR3aa: CATRGVYEQYF
CDR3nt: TGTGCCACCCGGGGGGTGTACGAGCAGTACTTC

abundance: -
j_gene: TRBJ2-4
d_gene: TRBD2
len: 16
v_gene: TRBV2
CDR3aa: CASGSLAGGPGNIQYF
CDR3nt: TGTGCCAGCGGTTCGCTAGCGGGAGGGCCGGGAAACATTCAGTACTTC

abundance: -
j_gene: TRBJ2-7
d_gene: -
len: 14
v_gene: TRBV28
CDR3aa: CASTLSDSSHEQYF
CDR3nt: TGTGCCAGCACCCTGTCCGACAGTTCCCACGAGCAGTACTTC

abundance: -
j_gene: TRBJ2-6
d_gene: -
len: 17
v_gene: TRBV9
CDR3aa: CASSFIAGLSGANVLTF
CDR3nt: TGTGCCAGCAGCTTCATAGCAGGGTTGAGTGGGGCCAACGTCCTGACTTTC

abundance: -
j_gene: TRBJ1-6
d_gene: -
len: 13
v_gene: TRBV10-1
CDR3aa: CASSDTGDSPLHF
CDR3nt: TGCGCCAGCAGTGATACGGGGGATTCACCCCTCCACTTT

abundance: -
j_gene: TRBJ2-3
d_gene: -
len: 14
v_gene: TRBV29-1
CDR3aa: CSVVAGSASDTQYF
CDR3nt: TGCAGCGTTGTGGCGGGTTCCGCTTCAGATACGCAGTATTTT

abundance: -
j_gene: TRBJ1-1
d_gene: TRBD1
len: 17
v_gene: TRBV7-8
CDR3aa: CASSPTGAAPLNTEAFF
CDR3nt: TGTGCCAGCAGCCCGACAGGGGCGGCTCCCTTGAACACTGAAGCTTTCTTT

abundance: -
j_gene: TRBJ1-1
d_gene: -
len: 13
v_gene: TRBV12-3/TRBV12-4
CDR3aa: CASSLLGGSEAFF
CDR3nt: TGTGCCAGCAGTTTACTCGGCGGGTCTGAAGCTTTCTTT

abundance: -
j_gene: TRBJ1-3
d_gene: TRBD1
len: 15
v_gene: TRBV15
CDR3aa: CATSTDRVTGNTIYF
CDR3nt: TGTGCCACCAGCACCGACAGGGTGACTGGAAACACCATATATTTT

abundance: -
j_gene: TRBJ1-2
d_gene: TRBD1
len: 16
v_gene: TRBV28
CDR3aa: CASSLLGQLSNYGYTF
CDR3nt: TGTGCCAGCAGTTTGCTGGGACAGCTCTCTAACTATGGCTACACCTTC

abundance: -
j_gene: TRBJ2-1
d_gene: -
len: 13
v_gene: TRBV7-2
CDR3aa: CASSLRAGVEQFF
CDR3nt: TGTGCCAGCAGCTTAAGAGCGGGTGTAGAGCAGTTCTTC

abundance: -
j_gene: TRBJ2-7
d_gene: TRBD2
len: 14
v_gene: TRBV5-1
CDR3aa: CASSLIAGSYEQYF
CDR3nt: TGCGCCAGCAGCTTGATAGCGGGCTCCTACGAGCAGTACTTC

abundance: -
j_gene: TRBJ2-7
d_gene: TRBD1
len: 14
v_gene: TRBV5-4
CDR3aa: CASSLRTGTYEQYF
CDR3nt: TGTGCCAGCAGCTTAAGGACAGGGACCTACGAGCAGTACTTC

abundance: -
j_gene: TRBJ2-3
d_gene: -
len: 14
v_gene: TRBV7-9
CDR3aa: CASSEAHSTDTQYF
CDR3nt: TGTGCCAGCAGTGAGGCCCACAGCACAGATACGCAGTATTTT

abundance: -
j_gene: TRBJ2-7
d_gene: TRBD1
len: 13
v_gene: TRBV6-6
CDR3aa: CASSYQGAYEQYF
CDR3nt: TGTGCCAGCAGTTACCAGGGGGCGTACGAGCAGTACTTC

abundance: -
j_gene: TRBJ2-6
d_gene: TRBD1
len: 18
v_gene: TRBV19
CDR3aa: CASRPHGQGASGANVLTF
CDR3nt: TGTGCCAGTAGGCCACACGGACAGGGGGCTTCTGGGGCCAACGTCCTGACTTTC

abundance: once
j_gene: TRBJ1-1
d_gene: -
len: 13
v_gene: TRBV28
CDR3aa: CASSQLRQAEAFF
CDR3nt: TGTGCCAGCAGTCAACTGAGACAGGCTGAAGCTTTCTTT

abundance: -
j_gene: TRBJ2-1
d_gene: TRBD2
len: 16
v_gene: TRBV5-4
CDR3aa: CASSLVAGEIYNEQFF
CDR3nt: TGTGCCAGCAGCTTGGTAGCGGGAGAGATCTACAATGAGCAGTTCTTC

abundance: -
j_gene: TRBJ2-5
d_gene: TRBD1
len: 14
v_gene: TRBV11-1
CDR3aa: CASSLSSQGETQYF
CDR3nt: TGTGCCAGCAGCTTATCGTCACAGGGGGAGACCCAGTACTTC

abundance: -
j_gene: TRBJ2-3
d_gene: -
len: 17
v_gene: TRBV15
CDR3aa: CATSSSYGDYSTDTQYF
CDR3nt: TGTGCCACCAGCAGTTCTTACGGCGACTACAGCACAGATACGCAGTATTTT

abundance: -
j_gene: TRBJ1-5
d_gene: TRBD1
len: 18
v_gene: TRBV28
CDR3aa: CASSRLTGTGVRNQPQHF
CDR3nt: TGTGCCAGCAGTCGACTTACCGGGACAGGGGTTCGCAATCAGCCCCAGCATTTT

abundance: -
j_gene: TRBJ1-2
d_gene: -
len: 20
v_gene: TRBV11-2
CDR3aa: CASSLDIPLEGQALNYGYTF
CDR3nt: TGTGCCAGCAGCTTAGATATCCCGTTGGAGGGGCAAGCCCTTAACTATGGCTACACCTTC

abundance: -
j_gene: TRBJ2-1
d_gene: TRBD1
len: 13
v_gene: TRBV5-1
CDR3aa: CASSYDRGDEQFF
CDR3nt: TGCGCCAGCAGCTATGACAGGGGCGATGAGCAGTTCTTC

abundance: -
j_gene: TRBJ1-4
d_gene: -
len: 15
v_gene: TRBV6-5
CDR3aa: CASSPPRDQAEKLFF
CDR3nt: TGTGCCAGCAGTCCCCCCAGGGATCAGGCTGAAAAACTGTTTTTT

abundance: -
j_gene: TRBJ2-3
d_gene: TRBD2
len: 17
v_gene: TRBV11-2
CDR3aa: CASSLTGLAGGTDTQYF
CDR3nt: TGTGCCAGCAGCTTAACAGGACTAGCGGGAGGGACAGATACGCAGTATTTT